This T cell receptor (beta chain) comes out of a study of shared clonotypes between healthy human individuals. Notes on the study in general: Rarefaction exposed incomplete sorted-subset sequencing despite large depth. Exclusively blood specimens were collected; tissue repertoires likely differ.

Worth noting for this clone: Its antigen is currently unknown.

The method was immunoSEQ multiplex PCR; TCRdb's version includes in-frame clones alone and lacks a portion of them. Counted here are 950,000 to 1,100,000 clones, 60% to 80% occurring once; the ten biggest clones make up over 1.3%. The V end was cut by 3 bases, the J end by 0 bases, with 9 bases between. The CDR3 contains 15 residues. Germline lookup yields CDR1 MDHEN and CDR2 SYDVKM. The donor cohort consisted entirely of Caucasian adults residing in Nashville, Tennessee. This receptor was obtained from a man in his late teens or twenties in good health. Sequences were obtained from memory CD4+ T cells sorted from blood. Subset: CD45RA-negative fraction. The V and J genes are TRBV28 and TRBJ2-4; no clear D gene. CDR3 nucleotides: TGTGCCAGCAGTTTTGTCACCCTAGCCAAAAACATTCAGTACTTC. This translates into CASSFVTLAKNIQYF. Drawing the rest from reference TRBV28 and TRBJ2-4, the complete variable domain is DVKVTQSSRYLVKRTGEKVFLECVQDMDHENMFWYRQDPGLGLRLIYFSYDVKMKEKGDIPEGYSVSREKKERFSLILESASTNQTSMYLCASSFVTLAKNIQYFGAGTRLSVL.